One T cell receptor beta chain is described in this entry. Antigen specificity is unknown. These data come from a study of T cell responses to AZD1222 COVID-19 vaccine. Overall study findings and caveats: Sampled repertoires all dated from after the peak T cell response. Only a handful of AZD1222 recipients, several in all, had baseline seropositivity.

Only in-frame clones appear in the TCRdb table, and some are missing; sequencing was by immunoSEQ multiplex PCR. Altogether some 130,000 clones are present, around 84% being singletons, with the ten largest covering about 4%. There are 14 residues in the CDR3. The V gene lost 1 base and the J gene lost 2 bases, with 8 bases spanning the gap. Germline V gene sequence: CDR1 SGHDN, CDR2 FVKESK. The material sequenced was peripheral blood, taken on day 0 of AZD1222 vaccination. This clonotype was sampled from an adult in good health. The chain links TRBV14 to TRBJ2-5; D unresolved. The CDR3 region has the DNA TGTGCCAGCAGCCAAGTAGCCGGTCAAGAGACCCAGTACTTC. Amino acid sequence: CASSQVAGQETQYF.